This TCR beta chain appears in the sequencing data of a study of long-term antiretroviral therapy in people with HIV. General study findings and limits: Pre-ART expanded clones dominated the repertoire at every time point.

The libraries were made with immunoSEQ v3.0 at survey level. TCRdb's table, derived via immunoSEQ multiplex PCR, lists solely in-frame clones and lacks some. The data contain around 40,000 clones, over 90% of them singletons. The CDR3 covers 16 residues. Looked up from germline, CDR1 is MNHEY and CDR2 is SVGAGI. Trimming took 1 base from V and 2 from J, leaving 11 bases between them. As concerns this clone: The antigen remains unidentified.

The chain recombines TRBV6-5 with TRBJ2-2; possible D gene TRBD1, 6 bases. This clonotype was obtained from a woman between 45 and 60 years old with HIV. The source material was unsorted PBMCs, sampled 4.1 years after starting antiretroviral therapy. The CDR3 region is CASSYFGQRNTGELFF. For the CDR3, the DNA is TGTGCCAGCAGTTACTTTGGACAGCGAAACACCGGGGAGCTGTTTTTT.